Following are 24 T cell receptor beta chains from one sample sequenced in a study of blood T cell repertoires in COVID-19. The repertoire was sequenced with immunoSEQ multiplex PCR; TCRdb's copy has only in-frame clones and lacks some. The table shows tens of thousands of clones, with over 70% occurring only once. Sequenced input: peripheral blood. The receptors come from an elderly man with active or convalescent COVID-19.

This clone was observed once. CDR3 amino acids: CASSLVPGIQDTQYF. The CDR3 DNA reads TGTGCCAGCAGCCTCGTTCCCGGGATTCAAGATACGCAGTATTTT. The chain has TRBV7-9 and TRBJ2-3, with D possibly TRBD2 on 5 matching bases. The germline gives CDR1 SEHNR, CDR2 FQNEAQ (reference sequence). V was trimmed by 5 bases and J by 5 bases, leaving 17 bases between them. This CDR3 region has 15 residues.

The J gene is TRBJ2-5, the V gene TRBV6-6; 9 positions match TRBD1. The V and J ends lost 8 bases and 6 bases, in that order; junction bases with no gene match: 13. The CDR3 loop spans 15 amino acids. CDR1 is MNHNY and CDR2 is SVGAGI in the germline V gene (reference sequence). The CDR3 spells CASGTGQGVGKTQYF. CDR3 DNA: TGTGCCAGCGGAACGGGACAGGGAGTAGGAAAGACCCAGTACTTC.

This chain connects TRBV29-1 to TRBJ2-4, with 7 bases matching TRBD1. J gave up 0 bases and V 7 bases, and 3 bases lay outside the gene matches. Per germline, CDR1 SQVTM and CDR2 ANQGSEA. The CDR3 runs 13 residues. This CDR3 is CSAGTEAKNIQYF. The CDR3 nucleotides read TGCAGCGCAGGGACAGAAGCCAAAAACATTCAGTACTTC.

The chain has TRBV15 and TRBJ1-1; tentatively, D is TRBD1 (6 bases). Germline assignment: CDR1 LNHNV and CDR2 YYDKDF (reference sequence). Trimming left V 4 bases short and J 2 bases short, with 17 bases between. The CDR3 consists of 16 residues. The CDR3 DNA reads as TGTGCCACCAGCACGGCTAACAGGGTGATAAACACTGAAGCTTTCTTT. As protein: CATSTANRVINTEAFF. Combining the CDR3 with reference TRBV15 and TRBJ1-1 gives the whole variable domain DAMVIQNPRYQVTQFGKPVTLSCSQTLNHNVMYWYQQKSSQAPKLLFHYYDKDFNNEADTPDNFQSRRPNTSFCFLDIRSPGLGDTAMYLCATSTANRVINTEAFFGQGTRLTVV.

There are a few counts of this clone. This CDR3 reads CASSDLVGQGFGEQYF. The CDR3 bases are TGTGCCAGCAGTGACTTGGTGGGACAGGGCTTTGGGGAGCAGTACTTC. The chain recombines TRBV6-1 with TRBJ2-7; 9 bases line up with TRBD1. Trimming took 3 bases from V and 7 from J; bases not matched to a gene: 13. This CDR3 comprises 16 residues. Per the germline V gene, CDR1 is MNHNS and CDR2 is SASEGT.

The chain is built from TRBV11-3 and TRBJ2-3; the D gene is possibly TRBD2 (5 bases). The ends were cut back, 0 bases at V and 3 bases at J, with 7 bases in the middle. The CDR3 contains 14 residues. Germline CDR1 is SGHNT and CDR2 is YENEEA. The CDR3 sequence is CASSLDGETDTQYF. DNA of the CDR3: TGTGCCAGCAGCTTAGATGGGGAGACAGATACGCAGTATTTT.

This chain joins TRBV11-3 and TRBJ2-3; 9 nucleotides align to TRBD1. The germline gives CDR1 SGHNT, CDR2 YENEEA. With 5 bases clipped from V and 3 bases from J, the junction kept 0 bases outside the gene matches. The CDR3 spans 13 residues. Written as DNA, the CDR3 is TGTGCCAGCAGCGGACAGGGGACAGATACGCAGTATTTT. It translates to CASSGQGTDTQYF.

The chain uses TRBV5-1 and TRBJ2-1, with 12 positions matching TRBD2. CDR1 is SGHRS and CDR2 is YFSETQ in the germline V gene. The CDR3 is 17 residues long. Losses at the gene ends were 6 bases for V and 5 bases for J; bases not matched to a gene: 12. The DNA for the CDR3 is TGCGCCAGCACCCGCGGACTAGCGGGGTTGGGGAACAATGAGCAGTTCTTC. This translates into CASTRGLAGLGNNEQFF.

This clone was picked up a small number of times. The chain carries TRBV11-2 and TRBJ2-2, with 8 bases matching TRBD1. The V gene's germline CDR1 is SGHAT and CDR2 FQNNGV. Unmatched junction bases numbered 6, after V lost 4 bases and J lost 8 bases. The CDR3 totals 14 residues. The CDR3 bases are TGTGCCAGCAGCTACGGACAGGGAACGGGGGAGCTGTTTTTT. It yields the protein CASSYGQGTGELFF.

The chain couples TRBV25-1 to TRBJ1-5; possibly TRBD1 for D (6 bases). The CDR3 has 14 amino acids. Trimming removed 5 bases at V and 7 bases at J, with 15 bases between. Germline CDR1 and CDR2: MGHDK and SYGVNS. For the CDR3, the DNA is TGTGCCAGCAGTTATGGGGCAGGGGACCAGCCCCAGCATTTT. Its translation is CASSYGAGDQPQHF.

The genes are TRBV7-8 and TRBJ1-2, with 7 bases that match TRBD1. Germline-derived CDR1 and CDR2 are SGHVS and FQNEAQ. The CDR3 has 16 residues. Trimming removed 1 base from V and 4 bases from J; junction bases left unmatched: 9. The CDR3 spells CASSLDQIGTVYGYTF. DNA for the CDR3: TGTGCCAGCAGCTTAGACCAAATCGGGACAGTCTATGGCTACACCTTC.

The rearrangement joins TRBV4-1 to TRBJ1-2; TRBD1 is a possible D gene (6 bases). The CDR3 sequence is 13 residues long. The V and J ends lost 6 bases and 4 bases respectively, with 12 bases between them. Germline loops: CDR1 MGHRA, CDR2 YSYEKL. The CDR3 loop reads CASSPGTPYGYTF. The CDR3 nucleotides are TGCGCCAGCAGTCCCGGGACACCCTATGGCTACACCTTC.

CDR3 loop: CASSYSTLQTGELFF. The CDR3 bases are TGTGCCAGCAGTTACTCGACACTCCAGACCGGGGAGCTGTTTTTT. This rearrangement joins TRBV6-5 to TRBJ2-2; no clear D. Between the trimmed V and J ends, which lost 0 bases and 5 bases, there was a span of 10 bases. The germline V gene encodes CDR1 MNHEY and CDR2 SVGAGI. The CDR3 is made up of 15 amino acids.

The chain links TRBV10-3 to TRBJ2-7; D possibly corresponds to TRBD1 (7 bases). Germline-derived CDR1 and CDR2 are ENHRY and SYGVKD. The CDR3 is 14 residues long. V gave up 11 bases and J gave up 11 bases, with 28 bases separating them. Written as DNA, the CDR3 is TGTGCCTTCATCGGCGGGACAGCTCACTACAAGGAGTACTTC. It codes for CAFIGGTAHYKEYF.

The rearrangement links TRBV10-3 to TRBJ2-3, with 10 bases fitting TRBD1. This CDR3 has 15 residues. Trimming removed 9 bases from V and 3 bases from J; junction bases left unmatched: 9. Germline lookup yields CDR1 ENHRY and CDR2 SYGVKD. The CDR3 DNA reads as TGTGCCATAAGGCCTGGGACAGGGGAGACAGATACGCAGTATTTT. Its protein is CAIRPGTGETDTQYF.

CDR3 nucleotides: TGTGCCAGCAGCCGGGGAGGTAGCGGGCCACAAGAGACCCAGTACTTC. Residues: CASSRGGSGPQETQYF. This chain joins TRBV3-1 (or the pseudogene TRBV3-2) and TRBJ2-5, with 7 bases identical to TRBD2. The V gene's germline CDR1 is LGHDT and CDR2 YNNKEL (reference sequence). Trimming at V came to 4 bases and at J to 2 bases, leaving 10 bases not matched to a gene. The CDR3 extends over 16 amino acids.

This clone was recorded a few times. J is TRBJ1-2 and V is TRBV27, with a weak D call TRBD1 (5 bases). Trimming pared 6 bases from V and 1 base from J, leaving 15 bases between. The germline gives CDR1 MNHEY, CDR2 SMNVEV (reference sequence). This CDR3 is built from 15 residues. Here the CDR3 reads CASRPPGRGNYGYTF. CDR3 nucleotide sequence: TGTGCCAGCAGGCCGCCTGGGAGGGGTAACTATGGCTACACCTTC.

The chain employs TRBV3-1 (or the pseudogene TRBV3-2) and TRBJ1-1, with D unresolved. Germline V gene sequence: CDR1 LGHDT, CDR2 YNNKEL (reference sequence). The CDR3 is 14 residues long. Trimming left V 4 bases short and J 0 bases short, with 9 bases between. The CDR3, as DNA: TGTGCCAGCAGCCCGCGCGGGATGAACACTGAAGCTTTCTTT. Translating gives CASSPRGMNTEAFF.

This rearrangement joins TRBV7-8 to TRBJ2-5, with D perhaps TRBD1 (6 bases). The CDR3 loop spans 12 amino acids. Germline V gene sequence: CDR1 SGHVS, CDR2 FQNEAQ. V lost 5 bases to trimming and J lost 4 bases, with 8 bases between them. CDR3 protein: CASSHRAETQYF. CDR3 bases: TGTGCCAGCAGCCACAGGGCAGAGACCCAGTACTTC.

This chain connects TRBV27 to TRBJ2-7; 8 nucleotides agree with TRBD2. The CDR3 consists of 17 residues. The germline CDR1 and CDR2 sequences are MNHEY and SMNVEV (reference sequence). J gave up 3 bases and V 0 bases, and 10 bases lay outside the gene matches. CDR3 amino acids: CASSLSIGSGAFYEQYF. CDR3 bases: TGTGCCAGCAGTTTATCGATAGGTAGCGGGGCCTTCTACGAGCAGTACTTC.

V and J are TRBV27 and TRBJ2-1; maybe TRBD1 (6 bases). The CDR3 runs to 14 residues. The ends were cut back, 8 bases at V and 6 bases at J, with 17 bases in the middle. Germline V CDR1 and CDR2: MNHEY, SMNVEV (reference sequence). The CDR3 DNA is TGTGCCAGCGGTAGGGGGACGGTTGGCAATGAGCAGTTCTTC. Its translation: CASGRGTVGNEQFF.

The CDR3 nucleotides are TGTGCCACCAGTGATCCACAGGGGACCCAAGAGACCCAGTACTTC. This encodes CATSDPQGTQETQYF. This chain connects TRBV24-1 to TRBJ2-5, with 7 bases aligning to TRBD1. The CDR3 runs to 15 residues. The germline V gene encodes CDR1 KGHDR and CDR2 SFDVKD. With V trimmed by 3 bases and J by 1 base, 4 bases remained unmatched.

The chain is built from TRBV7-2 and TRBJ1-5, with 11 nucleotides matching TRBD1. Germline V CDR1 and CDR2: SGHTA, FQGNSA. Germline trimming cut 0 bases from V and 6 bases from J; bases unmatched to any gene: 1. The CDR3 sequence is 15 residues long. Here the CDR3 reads CASSLAGQGVQPQHF. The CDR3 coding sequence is TGTGCCAGCAGCTTAGCGGGACAGGGGGTTCAGCCCCAGCATTTT. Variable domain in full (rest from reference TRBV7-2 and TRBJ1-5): GAGVSQSPSNKVTEKGKDVELRCDPISGHTALYWYRQSLGQGLEFLIYFQGNSAPDKSGLPSDRFSAERTGGSVSTLTIQRTQQEDSAVYLCASSLAGQGVQPQHFGDGTRLSIL.

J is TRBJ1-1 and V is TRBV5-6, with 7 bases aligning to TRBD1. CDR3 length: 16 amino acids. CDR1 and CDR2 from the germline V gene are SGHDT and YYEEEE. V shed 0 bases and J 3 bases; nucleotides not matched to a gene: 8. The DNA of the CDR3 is TGTGCCAGCAGCTTGGGGACAGGCATCCGCGACACTGAAGCTTTCTTT. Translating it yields CASSLGTGIRDTEAFF.